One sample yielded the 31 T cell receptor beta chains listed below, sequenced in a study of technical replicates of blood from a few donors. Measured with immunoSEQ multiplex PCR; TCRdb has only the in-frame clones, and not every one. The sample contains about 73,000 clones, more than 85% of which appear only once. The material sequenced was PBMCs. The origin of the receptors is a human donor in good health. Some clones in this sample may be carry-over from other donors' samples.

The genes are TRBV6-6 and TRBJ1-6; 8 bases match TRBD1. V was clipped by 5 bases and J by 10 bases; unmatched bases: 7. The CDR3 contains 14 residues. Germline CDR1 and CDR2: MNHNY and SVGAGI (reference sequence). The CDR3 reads CASSPWTGTSPLHF. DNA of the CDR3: TGTGCCAGCAGTCCCTGGACAGGGACATCACCCCTCCACTTT.

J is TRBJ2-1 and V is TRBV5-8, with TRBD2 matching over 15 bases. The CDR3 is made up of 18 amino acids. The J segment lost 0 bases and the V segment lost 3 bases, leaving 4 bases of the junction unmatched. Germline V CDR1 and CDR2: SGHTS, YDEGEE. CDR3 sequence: CASSSGTSGGSSYNEQFF. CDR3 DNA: TGTGCCAGCAGCTCCGGGACTAGCGGGGGGAGCTCCTACAATGAGCAGTTCTTC.

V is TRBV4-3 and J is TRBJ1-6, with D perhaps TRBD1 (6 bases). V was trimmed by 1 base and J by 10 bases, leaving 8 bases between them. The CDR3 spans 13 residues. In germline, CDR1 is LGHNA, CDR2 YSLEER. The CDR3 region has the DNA TGCGCCAGCAGCCAAGCAACAGGGTCACCCCTCCACTTT. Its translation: CASSQATGSPLHF.

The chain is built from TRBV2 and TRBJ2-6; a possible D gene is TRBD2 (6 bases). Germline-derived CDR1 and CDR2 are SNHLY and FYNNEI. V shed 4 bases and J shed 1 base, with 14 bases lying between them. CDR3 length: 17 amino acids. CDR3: CASSALATGSGANVLTF. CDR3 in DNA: TGTGCCAGCAGTGCCCTAGCGACCGGATCTGGGGCCAACGTCCTGACTTTC.

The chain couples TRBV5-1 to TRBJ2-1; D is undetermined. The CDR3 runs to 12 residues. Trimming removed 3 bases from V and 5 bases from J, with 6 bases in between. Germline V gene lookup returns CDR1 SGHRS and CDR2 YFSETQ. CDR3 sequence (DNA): TGCGCCAGCAGCTCGTTCGACAATGAGCAGTTCTTC. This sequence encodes CASSSFDNEQFF.

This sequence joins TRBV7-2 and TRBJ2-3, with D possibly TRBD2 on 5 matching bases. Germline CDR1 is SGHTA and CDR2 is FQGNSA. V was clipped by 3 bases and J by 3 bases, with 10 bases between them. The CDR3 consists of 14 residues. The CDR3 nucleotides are TGTGCCAGCAGCTTTCGGGATTGGACAGATACGCAGTATTTT. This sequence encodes CASSFRDWTDTQYF.

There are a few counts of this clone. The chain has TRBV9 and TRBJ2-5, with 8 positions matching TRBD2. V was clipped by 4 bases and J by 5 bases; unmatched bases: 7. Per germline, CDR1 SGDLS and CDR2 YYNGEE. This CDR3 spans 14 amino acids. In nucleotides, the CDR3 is TGTGCCAGCAGCACCACTAGCGGTGTGGAGACCCAGTACTTC. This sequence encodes CASSTTSGVETQYF.

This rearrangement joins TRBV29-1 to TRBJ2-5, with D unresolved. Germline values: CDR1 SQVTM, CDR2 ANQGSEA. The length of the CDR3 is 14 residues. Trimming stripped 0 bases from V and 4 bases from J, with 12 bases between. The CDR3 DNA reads TGCAGCGTTGAAGACTCTCCGGTTAGAGAGACCCAGTACTTC. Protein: CSVEDSPVRETQYF.

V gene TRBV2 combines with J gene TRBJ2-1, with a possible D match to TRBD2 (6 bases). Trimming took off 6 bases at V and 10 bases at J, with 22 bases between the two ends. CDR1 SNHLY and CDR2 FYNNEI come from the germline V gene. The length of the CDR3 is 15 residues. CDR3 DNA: TGTGCCAGCAGACTCAGCGGACCCTCCCGGGAGGAGCAGTTCTTC. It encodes CASRLSGPSREEQFF.

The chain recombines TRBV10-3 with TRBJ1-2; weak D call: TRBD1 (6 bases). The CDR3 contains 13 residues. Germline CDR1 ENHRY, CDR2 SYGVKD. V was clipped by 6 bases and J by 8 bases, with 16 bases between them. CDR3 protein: CAIRTGSLGGYTF. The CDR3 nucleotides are TGTGCCATCAGGACAGGAAGCCTGGGGGGCTACACCTTC.

CDR3 DNA: TGTGCCAGCAGCATCGCTGGGGGCGATGAAGCTTTCTTT. Translation gives CASSIAGGDEAFF. This chain connects TRBV7-2 to TRBJ1-1, with a tentative D call TRBD1 (6 bases). The CDR3 is 13 amino acids. Trimming shortened V by 5 bases and J by 7 bases, and 14 bases separated the two germline ends. Germline values: CDR1 SGHTA, CDR2 FQGNSA.

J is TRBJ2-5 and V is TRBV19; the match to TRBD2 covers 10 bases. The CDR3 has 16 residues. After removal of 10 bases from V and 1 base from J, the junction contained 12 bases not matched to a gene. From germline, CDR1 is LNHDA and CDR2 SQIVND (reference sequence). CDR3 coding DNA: TGTGCCACCAGGGGACTGACTAGCGGGTCCCAAGAGACCCAGTACTTC. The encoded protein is CATRGLTSGSQETQYF. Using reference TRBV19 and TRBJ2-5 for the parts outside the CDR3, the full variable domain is DGGITQSPKYLFRKEGQNVTLSCEQNLNHDAMYWYRQDPGQGLRLIYYSQIVNDFQKGDIAEGYSVSREKKESFPLTVTSAQKNPTAFYLCATRGLTSGSQETQYFGPGTRLLVL.

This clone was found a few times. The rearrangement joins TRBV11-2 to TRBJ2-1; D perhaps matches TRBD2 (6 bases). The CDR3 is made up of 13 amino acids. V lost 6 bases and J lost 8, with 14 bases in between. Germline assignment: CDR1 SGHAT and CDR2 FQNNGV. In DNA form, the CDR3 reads TGTGCCAGCAGTCAGAGAGGGAGGTATGAGCAGTTCTTC. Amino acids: CASSQRGRYEQFF.

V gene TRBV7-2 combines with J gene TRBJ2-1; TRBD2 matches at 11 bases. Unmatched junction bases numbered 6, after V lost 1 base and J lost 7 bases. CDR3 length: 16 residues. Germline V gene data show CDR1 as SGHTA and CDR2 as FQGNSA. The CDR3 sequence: CASSLGSGGGENEQFF. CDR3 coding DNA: TGTGCCAGCAGCTTAGGTAGCGGGGGGGGTGAGAATGAGCAGTTCTTC.

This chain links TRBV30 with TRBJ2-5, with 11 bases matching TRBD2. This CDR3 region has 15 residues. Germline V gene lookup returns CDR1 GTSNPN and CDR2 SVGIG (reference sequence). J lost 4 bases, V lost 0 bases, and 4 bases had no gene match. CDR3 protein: CAWSVLLAGAETQYF. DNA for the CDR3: TGTGCCTGGAGTGTTCTACTAGCGGGGGCAGAGACCCAGTACTTC.

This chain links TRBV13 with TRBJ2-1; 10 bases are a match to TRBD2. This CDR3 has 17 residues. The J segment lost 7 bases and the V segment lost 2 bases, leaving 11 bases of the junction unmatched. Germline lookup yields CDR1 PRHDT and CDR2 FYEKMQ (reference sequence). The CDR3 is CASSLLRTSGRTNEQFF. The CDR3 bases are TGTGCCAGCAGCTTATTACGGACTAGCGGCAGAACAAATGAGCAGTTCTTC.

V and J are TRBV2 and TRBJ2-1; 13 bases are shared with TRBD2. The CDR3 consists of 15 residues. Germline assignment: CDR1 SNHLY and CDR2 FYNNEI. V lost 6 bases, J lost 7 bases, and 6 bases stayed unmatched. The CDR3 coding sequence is TGTGCCAGCAGGAAGACTAGCGGGGGGATGAATGAGCAGTTCTTC. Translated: CASRKTSGGMNEQFF.

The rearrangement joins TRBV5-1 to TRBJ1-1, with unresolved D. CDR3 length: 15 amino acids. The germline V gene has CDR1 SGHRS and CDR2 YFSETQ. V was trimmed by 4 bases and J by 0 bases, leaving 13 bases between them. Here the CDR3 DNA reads TGCGCCAGCAGCCCGCAGGCGGGTATGAACACTGAAGCTTTCTTT. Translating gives CASSPQAGMNTEAFF.

The CDR3 nucleotides are TGTGCCAGCAGCGTCATAGCAGGGGGCGCCGTAAATACGCAGTATTTT. Protein: CASSVIAGGAVNTQYF. The gene calls are TRBV7-2 and TRBJ2-3; 8 positions agree with TRBD1. Germline CDR1 and CDR2: SGHTA and FQGNSA. The CDR3 covers 16 residues. J gave up 7 bases and V 5 bases, and 14 bases lay outside the gene matches.

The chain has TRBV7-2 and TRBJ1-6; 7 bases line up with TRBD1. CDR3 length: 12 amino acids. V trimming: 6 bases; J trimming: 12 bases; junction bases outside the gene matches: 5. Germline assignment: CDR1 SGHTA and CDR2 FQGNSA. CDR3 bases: TGTGCCAGCAGAACCGACAGGGAACCCCTCCACTTT. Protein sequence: CASRTDREPLHF.

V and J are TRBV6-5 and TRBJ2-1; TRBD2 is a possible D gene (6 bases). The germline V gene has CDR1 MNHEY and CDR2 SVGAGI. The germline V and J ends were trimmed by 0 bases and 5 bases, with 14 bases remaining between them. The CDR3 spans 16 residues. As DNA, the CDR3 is TGTGCCAGCAGTTACTCGCGGAGGGATGAGAACAATGAGCAGTTCTTC. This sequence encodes CASSYSRRDENNEQFF.

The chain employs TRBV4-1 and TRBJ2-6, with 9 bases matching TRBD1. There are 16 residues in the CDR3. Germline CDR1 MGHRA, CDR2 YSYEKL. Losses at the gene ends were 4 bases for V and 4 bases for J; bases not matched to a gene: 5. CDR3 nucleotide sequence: TGCGCCAGCAGCCTAACAGGGGGCGGAGGGGCCAACGTCCTGACTTTC. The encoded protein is CASSLTGGGGANVLTF.

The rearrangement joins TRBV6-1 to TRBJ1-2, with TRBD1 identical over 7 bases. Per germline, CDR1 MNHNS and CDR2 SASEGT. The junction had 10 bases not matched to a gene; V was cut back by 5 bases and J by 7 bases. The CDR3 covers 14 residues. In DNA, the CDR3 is TGTGCCAGCAGTTTACTAGACAGGGTTGGTGGCTACACCTTC. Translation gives CASSLLDRVGGYTF.

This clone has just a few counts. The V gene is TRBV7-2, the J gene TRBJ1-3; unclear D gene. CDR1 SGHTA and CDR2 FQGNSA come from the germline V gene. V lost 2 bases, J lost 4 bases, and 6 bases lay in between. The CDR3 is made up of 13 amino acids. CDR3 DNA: TGTGCCAGCAGCTTATCACGGGGAAACACCATATATTTT. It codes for CASSLSRGNTIYF.

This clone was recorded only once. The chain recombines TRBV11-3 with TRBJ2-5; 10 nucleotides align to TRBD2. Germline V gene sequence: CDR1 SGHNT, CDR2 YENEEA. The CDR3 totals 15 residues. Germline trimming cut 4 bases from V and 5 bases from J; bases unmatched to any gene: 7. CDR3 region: CASSSGLAETETQYF. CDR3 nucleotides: TGTGCCAGCAGCTCCGGACTAGCGGAGACCGAGACCCAGTACTTC.

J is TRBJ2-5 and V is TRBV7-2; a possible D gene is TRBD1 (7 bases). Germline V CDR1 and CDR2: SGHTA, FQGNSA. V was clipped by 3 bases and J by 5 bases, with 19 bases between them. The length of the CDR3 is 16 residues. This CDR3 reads CASSFRRQGGKETQYF. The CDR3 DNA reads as TGTGCCAGCAGCTTTCGCCGGCAGGGGGGTAAGGAGACCCAGTACTTC.

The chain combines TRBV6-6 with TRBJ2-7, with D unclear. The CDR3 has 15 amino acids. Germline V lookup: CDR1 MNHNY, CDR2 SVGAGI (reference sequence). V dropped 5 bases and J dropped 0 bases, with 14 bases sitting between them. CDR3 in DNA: TGTGCCAGCAGTCCCCCTGGTGGCGGCTCCTACGAGCAGTACTTC. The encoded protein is CASSPPGGGSYEQYF.

The CDR3 DNA reads TGTGCCAGCAGCTTTGGCCAGGGAACTAATTCACCCCTCCACTTT. This sequence encodes CASSFGQGTNSPLHF. The V call is TRBV5-6, the J call TRBJ1-6; perhaps TRBD1 as D (5 bases). Germline-derived CDR1 and CDR2 are SGHDT and YYEEEE. This CDR3 region has 15 residues. Trimming left V 2 bases short and J 6 bases short, with 12 bases between. The variable domain in full, with the rest retrieved from reference TRBV5-6 and TRBJ1-6, is DAGVTQSPTHLIKTRGQQVTLRCSPKSGHDTVSWYQQALGQGPQFIFQYYEEEERQRGNFPDRFSGHQFPNYSSELNVNALLLGDSALYLCASSFGQGTNSPLHFGNGTRLTVT.

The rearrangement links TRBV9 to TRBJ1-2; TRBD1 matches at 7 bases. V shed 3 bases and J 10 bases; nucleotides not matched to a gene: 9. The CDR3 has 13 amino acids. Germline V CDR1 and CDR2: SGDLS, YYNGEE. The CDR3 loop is CASSDGTADLYTF. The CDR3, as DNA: TGTGCCAGCAGCGACGGGACAGCCGACCTCTACACCTTC.

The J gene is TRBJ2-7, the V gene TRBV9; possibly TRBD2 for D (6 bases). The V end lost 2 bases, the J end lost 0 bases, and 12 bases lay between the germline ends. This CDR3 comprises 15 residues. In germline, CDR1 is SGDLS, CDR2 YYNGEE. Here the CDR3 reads CASSVRGDFSYEQYF. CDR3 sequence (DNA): TGTGCCAGCAGCGTGAGAGGGGACTTCTCCTACGAGCAGTACTTC.

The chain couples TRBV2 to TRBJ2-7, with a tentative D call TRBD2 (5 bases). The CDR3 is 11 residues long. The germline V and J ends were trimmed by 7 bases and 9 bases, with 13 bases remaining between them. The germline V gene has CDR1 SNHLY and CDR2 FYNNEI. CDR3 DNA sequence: TGTGCCAGCATACTAGACTCCCGGCAGTACTTC. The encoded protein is CASILDSRQYF.